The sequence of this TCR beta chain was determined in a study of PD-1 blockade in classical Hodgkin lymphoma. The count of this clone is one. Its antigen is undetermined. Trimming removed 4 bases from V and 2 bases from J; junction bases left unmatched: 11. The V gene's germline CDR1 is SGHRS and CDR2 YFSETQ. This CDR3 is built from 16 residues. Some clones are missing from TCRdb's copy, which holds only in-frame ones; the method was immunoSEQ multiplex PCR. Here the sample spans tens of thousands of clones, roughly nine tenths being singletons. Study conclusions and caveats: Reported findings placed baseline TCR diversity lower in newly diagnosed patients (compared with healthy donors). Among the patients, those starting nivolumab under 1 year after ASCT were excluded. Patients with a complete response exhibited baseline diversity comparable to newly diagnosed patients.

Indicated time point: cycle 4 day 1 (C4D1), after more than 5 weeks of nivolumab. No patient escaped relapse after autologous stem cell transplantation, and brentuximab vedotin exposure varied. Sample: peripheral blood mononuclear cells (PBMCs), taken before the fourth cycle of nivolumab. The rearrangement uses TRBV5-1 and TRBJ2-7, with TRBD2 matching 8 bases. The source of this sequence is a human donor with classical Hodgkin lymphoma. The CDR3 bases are TGCGCCAGCAGCGAACTTAGCGGGGTGCTCCCCTACGAGCAGTACTTC. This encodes CASSELSGVLPYEQYF.